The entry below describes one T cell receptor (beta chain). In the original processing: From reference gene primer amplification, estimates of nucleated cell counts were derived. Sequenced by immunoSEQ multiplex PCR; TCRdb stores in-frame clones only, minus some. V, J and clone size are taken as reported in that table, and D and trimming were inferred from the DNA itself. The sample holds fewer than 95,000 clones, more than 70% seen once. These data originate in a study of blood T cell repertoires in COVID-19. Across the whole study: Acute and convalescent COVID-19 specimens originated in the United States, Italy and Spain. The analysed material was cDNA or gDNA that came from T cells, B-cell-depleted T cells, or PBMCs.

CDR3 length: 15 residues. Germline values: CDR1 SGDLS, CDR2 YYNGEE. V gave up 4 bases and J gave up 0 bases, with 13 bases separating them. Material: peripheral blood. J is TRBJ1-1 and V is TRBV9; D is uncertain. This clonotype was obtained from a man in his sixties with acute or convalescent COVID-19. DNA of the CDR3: TGTGCCAGCAGCACCTCCGGGAGAATGAACACTGAAGCTTTCTTT. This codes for CASSTSGRMNTEAFF.